This T cell receptor (beta chain) was observed in a study of blood T cell repertoires in COVID-19. Study-wide context: The analysed material was cDNA or gDNA that came from T cells, B-cell-depleted T cells, or PBMCs.

Source study methods: Reference gene primer amplification gave nucleated cell count estimates. Measured with immunoSEQ multiplex PCR; TCRdb has only the in-frame clones, and not every one. V and J calls plus clone size are reproduced from that table; the DNA served to infer D and trimming. The sample shows over 85,000 clones, 86% of them seen only once. This clone was seen only once. Looked up from germline, CDR1 is SGHTA and CDR2 is FQGNSA. The CDR3 extends over 16 amino acids. With V trimmed by 2 bases and J by 4 bases, 3 bases remained unmatched. The sequencing sample was made of peripheral blood. The TCR originated in a man in his fifties or sixties with acute or convalescent COVID-19. The genes are TRBV7-2 and TRBJ2-7, with TRBD2 matching 15 bases. The CDR3 nucleotides are TGTGCCAGCAGCTTACTCGGACTAGCGGGAGGGTACGAGCAGTACTTC. Protein product: CASSLLGLAGGYEQYF. Full variable domain (outside the CDR3, taken from reference TRBV7-2 and TRBJ2-7): GAGVSQSPSNKVTEKGKDVELRCDPISGHTALYWYRQSLGQGLEFLIYFQGNSAPDKSGLPSDRFSAERTGGSVSTLTIQRTQQEDSAVYLCASSLLGLAGGYEQYFGPGTRLTVT.